The 17 T cell receptor beta chains presented below share a single source sample, sequenced in a study of blood T cells in healthy people across ages. It was with a sample-barcoded 5' primer and a J-beta primer mix that a second PCR of roughly 7 to 12 cycles was run. TCRdb reprocessed the 5' RACE reads via MiXCR and lists one record per CDR3 protein. This table has 1.8 million or so distinct CDR3 sequences, about 39% appearing once. The sequencing sample was made of blood. These receptors were collected from a human donor in good health.

This clonotype was picked up a small number of times. This chain links TRBV4-3 with TRBJ2-1; 8 nucleotides match TRBD2. Germline CDR1 LGHNA, CDR2 YSLEER. V was pared by 0 bases and J by 1 base, with 8 bases of the junction left unmatched. The CDR3 extends over 18 amino acids. As DNA, the CDR3 is TGCGCCAGCAGCCAAGATCCTTCGGCGGGGGGATCCTACAATGAGCAGTTCTTC. Its translation: CASSQDPSAGGSYNEQFF.

This clonotype came up a few times. V gene TRBV18 combines with J gene TRBJ2-1; tentative D call: TRBD1 (5 bases). Germline-derived CDR1 and CDR2 are KGHSH and LQKENI. The CDR3 is made up of 13 amino acids. Between the trimmed V and J ends, which lost 3 bases and 7 bases, there was a span of 10 bases. CDR3 protein: CASSPYQGNEQFF. The DNA for the CDR3 is TGTGCCAGCTCACCTTACCAGGGAAATGAGCAGTTCTTC.

This CDR3 reads CASSLNPLAETQYF. CDR3 sequence (DNA): TGTGCCAGCAGCTTAAACCCCCTAGCAGAGACCCAGTACTTC. The chain joins TRBV7-2 to TRBJ2-5, with D possibly TRBD2 on 5 matching bases. V was pared by 2 bases and J by 4 bases, with 11 bases between. The CDR3 runs to 14 residues. Germline CDR1 reads SGHTA; CDR2 reads FQGNSA.

This clonotype showed up just a few times. The V and J genes are TRBV5-4 and TRBJ2-6, with D unclear. The CDR3 runs to 14 residues. Trimming stripped 4 bases from V and 3 bases from J, with 8 bases between. The V gene's germline CDR1 is SGHNT and CDR2 YYREEE (reference sequence). The CDR3 coding sequence is TGTGCCAGCAGCCTCAAATATGGGGCCAACGTCCTGACTTTC. It translates to CASSLKYGANVLTF.

The rearrangement links TRBV6-2 or TRBV6-3 to TRBJ2-7; the D is unclear. Trimming took off 8 bases at V and 2 bases at J, with 10 bases between the two ends. CDR3 length: 12 amino acids. Germline CDR1 and CDR2: MNHEY and SVGEGT. The CDR3, as DNA: TGTGCCAGCCTCCGATCGGCCTACGAGCAGTACTTC. This gives the protein CASLRSAYEQYF.

The chain joins TRBV10-3 to TRBJ2-2; a possible D gene is TRBD2 (6 bases). Germline loops: CDR1 ENHRY, CDR2 SYGVKD. The length of the CDR3 is 16 residues. V lost 3 bases, J lost 7 bases, and 18 bases lay in between. Here the CDR3 reads CAISEWAGQEDGELFF. CDR3 sequence (DNA): TGTGCCATCAGTGAATGGGCGGGGCAGGAAGACGGGGAGCTGTTTTTT.

The chain employs TRBV20-1 and TRBJ1-1, with a weak D call TRBD1 (5 bases). V gave up 2 bases and J gave up 1 base, with 14 bases separating them. Germline values: CDR1 DFQATT, CDR2 SNEGSKA (reference sequence). This CDR3 region has 15 residues. DNA for the CDR3: TGCAGTGCTAGAAGACAGAATTCAGGGAACACTGAAGCTTTCTTT. This encodes CSARRQNSGNTEAFF.

The rearrangement links TRBV6-5 to TRBJ1-2; 7 nucleotides match TRBD1. In germline, CDR1 is MNHEY, CDR2 SVGAGI. The CDR3 is 12 residues long. V lost 7 bases to trimming and J lost 7 bases; unmatched junction nucleotides: 6. In DNA, the CDR3 is TGTGCCAGCAACCAGGGGGGAACTGGCTACACCTTC. Its translation is CASNQGGTGYTF.

This clonotype was counted only a few times. CDR3 nucleotide sequence: TGTGCCAGCAGTCGACAGGGATCTACCTACAATGAGCAGTTCTTC. This sequence encodes CASSRQGSTYNEQFF. J is TRBJ2-1 and V is TRBV12-3 or TRBV12-4; TRBD1 agrees at 7 bases. CDR3 size: 15 residues. Trimming at V came to 5 bases and at J to 2 bases, leaving 6 bases not matched to a gene.

This clonotype was seen only a few times. This sequence joins TRBV6-5 and TRBJ2-1, with TRBD2 matching 8 bases. This CDR3 contains 13 residues. Germline CDR1 MNHEY, CDR2 SVGAGI. The CDR3 sequence: CASGGRAYNEQFF. In nucleotides, the CDR3 is TGTGCGAGCGGGGGAAGGGCCTACAATGAGCAGTTCTTC.

The V and J genes are TRBV4-1 and TRBJ2-1, with 9 bases fitting TRBD1. Losses at the gene ends were 4 bases for V and 7 bases for J; bases not matched to a gene: 11. CDR3 size: 16 residues. CDR1 MGHRA and CDR2 YSYEKL come from the germline V gene. In DNA, the CDR3 is TGCGCCAGCAGCCTCACGCACAGGGGGCACGGAAATGAGCAGTTCTTC. Translated, it gives CASSLTHRGHGNEQFF.

The genes are TRBV29-1 and TRBJ2-1; 15 positions agree with TRBD2. In germline, CDR1 is SQVTM, CDR2 ANQGSEA. Germline trimming cut 5 bases from V and 0 bases from J; bases unmatched to any gene: 5. This CDR3 is built from 17 residues. CDR3 sequence reads: CSVFGLAGGISYNEQFF. In DNA, the CDR3 is TGCAGCGTTTTTGGACTAGCGGGGGGGATCTCCTACAATGAGCAGTTCTTC.

V usage is TRBV11-1 and J usage is TRBJ2-2, with D possibly TRBD2 on 5 matching bases. The V gene's germline CDR1 is SGHAT and CDR2 FQDESV (reference sequence). V was shortened by 9 bases and J by 3 bases, with 20 bases between the two germline ends. CDR3 length: 16 amino acids. Here the CDR3 DNA reads TGTGCCAGTCCCCATGGGATCGGGGAGCACACCGGGGAGCTGTTTTTT. Its protein product is CASPHGIGEHTGELFF.

CDR3: CASSLTRGGGTDTQYF. CDR3 nucleotide sequence: TGTGCCAGCAGCTTAACGAGGGGGGGCGGCACAGATACGCAGTATTTT. The V call is TRBV7-3, the J call TRBJ2-3, with TRBD2 as a possible D gene (7 bases). The CDR3 consists of 16 residues. With 0 bases removed from V and 1 base from J, the gap between germline ends came to 11 bases. Germline CDR1 and CDR2: SGHTA and FQGTGA.

CDR3 residues: CAWSVQGETQYF. Written as DNA, the CDR3 is TGTGCCTGGAGTGTACAGGGAGAGACCCAGTACTTC. The V call is TRBV30, the J call TRBJ2-7, with D perhaps TRBD1 (6 bases). The J call may be wrong; the DNA end is better matched by TRBJ2-5. CDR1 and CDR2 from the germline V gene are GTSNPN and SVGIG (reference sequence). The CDR3 loop spans 12 amino acids.

The table lists this clonotype with a few counts. DNA of the CDR3: TGTGCCAGCAGCTTAGGTGGGGAGAGCGCAGATACGCAGTATTTT. It translates to CASSLGGESADTQYF. The chain links TRBV7-3 to TRBJ2-3, with D maybe TRBD2 (5 bases). With 2 bases removed from V and 4 bases from J, the gap between germline ends came to 13 bases. The CDR3 consists of 15 residues. CDR1 and CDR2 from the germline V gene are SGHTA and FQGTGA. The full variable domain, with the rest looked up from reference TRBV7-3 and TRBJ2-3, is GAGVSQTPSNKVTEKGKYVELRCDPISGHTALYWYRQSLGQGPEFLIYFQGTGAADDSGLPNDRFFAVRPEGSVSTLKIQRTERGDSAVYLCASSLGGESADTQYFGPGTRLTVL.

This chain uses TRBV7-2 with TRBJ1-2; D is unclear. The V gene's germline CDR1 is SGHTA and CDR2 FQGNSA. The V gene lost 3 bases and the J gene lost 7 bases, with 9 bases spanning the gap. The CDR3 runs 12 residues. In DNA, the CDR3 is TGTGCCAGCAGCTTGCAGTTCGGTGGCTACACCTTC. Translating it yields CASSLQFGGYTF.